This T cell receptor beta chain appears in the sequencing data of a study of CD8+CD57+ T cells in acquired aplastic anemia. Study conclusions and caveats: A set of twenty-nine CD8+ CDR3 sequences was shared between patients and controls, and these sequences appeared highly expressed in patients.

Researchers used genomic DNA as the template to profile TCR beta VDJ and CDR3. Each CDR3 protein gets one entry after TCRdb re-called the reads with MiXCR. The profile shows more than 250,000 distinct CDR3 sequences, 55% to 60% of them singletons. Turning to this clonotype: Its target is not known.

Germline V CDR1 and CDR2: SNHLY, FYNNEI. The V end lost 6 bases, the J end lost 6 bases, and 9 bases lay between the germline ends. The CDR3 is 11 amino acids. This sequence originates from a human donor with severe aplastic anemia or a healthy control (not recorded which). The rearrangement joins TRBV2 to TRBJ2-7; no clear D gene. The sequenced sample consisted of sorted CD4+, CD8+, or CD8+CD57+ T cells (not recorded which) from PBMCs. This CDR3 is CASRASPEQYF. CDR3 coding DNA: TGTGCCAGCAGGGCTAGTCCCGAGCAGTACTTC. Drawing the rest from reference TRBV2 and TRBJ2-7, the complete variable domain is EPEVTQTPSHQVTQMGQEVILRCVPISNHLYFYWYRQILGQKVEFLVSFYNNEISEKSEIFDDQFSVERPDGSNFTLKIRSTKLEDSAMYFCASRASPEQYFGPGTRLTVT.